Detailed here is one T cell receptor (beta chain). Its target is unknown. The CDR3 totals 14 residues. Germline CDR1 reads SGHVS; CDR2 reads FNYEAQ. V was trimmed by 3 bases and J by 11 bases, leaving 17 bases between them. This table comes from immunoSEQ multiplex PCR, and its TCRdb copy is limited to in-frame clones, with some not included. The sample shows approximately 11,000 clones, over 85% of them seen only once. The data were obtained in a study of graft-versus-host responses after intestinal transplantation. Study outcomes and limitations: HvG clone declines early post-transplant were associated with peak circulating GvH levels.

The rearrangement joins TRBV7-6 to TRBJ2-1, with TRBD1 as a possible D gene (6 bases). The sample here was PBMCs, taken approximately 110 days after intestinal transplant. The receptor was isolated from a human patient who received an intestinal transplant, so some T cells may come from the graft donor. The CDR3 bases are TGTGCCAGCAGCTTGACAGGCCTGTCCGATCAGCAGTTCTTC. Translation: CASSLTGLSDQQFF.